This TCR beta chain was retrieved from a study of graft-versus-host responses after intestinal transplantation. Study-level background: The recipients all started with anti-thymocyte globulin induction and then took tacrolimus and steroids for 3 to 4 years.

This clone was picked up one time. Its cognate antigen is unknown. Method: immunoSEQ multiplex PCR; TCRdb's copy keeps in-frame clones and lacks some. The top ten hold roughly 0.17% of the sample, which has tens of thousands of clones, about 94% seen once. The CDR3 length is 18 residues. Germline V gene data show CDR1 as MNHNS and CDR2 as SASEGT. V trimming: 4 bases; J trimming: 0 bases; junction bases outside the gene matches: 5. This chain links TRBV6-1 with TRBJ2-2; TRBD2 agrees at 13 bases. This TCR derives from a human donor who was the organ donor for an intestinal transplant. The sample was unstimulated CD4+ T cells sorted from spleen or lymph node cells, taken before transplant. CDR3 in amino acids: CASSARLAGGANTGELFF. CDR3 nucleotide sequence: TGTGCCAGCAGTGCCAGACTAGCGGGGGGCGCGAACACCGGGGAGCTGTTTTTT.